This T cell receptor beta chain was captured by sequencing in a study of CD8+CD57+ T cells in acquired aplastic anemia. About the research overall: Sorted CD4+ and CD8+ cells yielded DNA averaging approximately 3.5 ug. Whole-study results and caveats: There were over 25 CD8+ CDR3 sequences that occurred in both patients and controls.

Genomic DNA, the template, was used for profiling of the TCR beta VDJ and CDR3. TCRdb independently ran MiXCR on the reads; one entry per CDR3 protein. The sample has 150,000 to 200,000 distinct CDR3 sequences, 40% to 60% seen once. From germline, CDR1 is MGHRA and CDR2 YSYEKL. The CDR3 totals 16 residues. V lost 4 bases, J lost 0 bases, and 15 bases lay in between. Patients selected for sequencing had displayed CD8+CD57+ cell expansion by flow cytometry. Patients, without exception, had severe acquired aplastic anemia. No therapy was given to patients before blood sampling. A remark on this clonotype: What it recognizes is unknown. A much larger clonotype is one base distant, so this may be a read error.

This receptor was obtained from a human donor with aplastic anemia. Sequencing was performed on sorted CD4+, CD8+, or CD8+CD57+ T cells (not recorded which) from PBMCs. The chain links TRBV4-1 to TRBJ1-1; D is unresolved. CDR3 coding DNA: TGCGCCAGCAGCCCGGCGGAACAGAGCATGAACACTGAAGCTTTCTTT. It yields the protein CASSPAEQSMNTEAFF.